This T cell receptor beta chain was obtained from a study of shared clonotypes between healthy human individuals (dated by TCRdb to about 2020). Background on the whole study: The cohort included a few men and a couple of women between 18 and 49 years of age. Libraries were prepared and TCR repertoires were sequenced by different laboratories using diverse techniques, in order to increase sequencing depth and limit assay-specific biases. The study deeply sequenced blood TCR repertoires of five healthy adults to estimate repertoire size and the extent of clonotype sharing between individuals. Leukapheresis yielded between about 0.9 and 8.9 billion PBMCs per donor.

As concerns this clone: Its antigen has not been determined. The record has no base qualities; no much larger clone is one base away.

Using the deep immunoSEQ assay, multiplex PCR amplified TCR CDR3 regions from genomic DNA. Extracted genomic DNA from each cell subset was distributed evenly across all wells of several immunoSEQ 96-well plates, and each plate was treated as a replicate. For unsorted PBMC, approximately 290 ng of genomic DNA, equivalent to approximately 28,000 T cell genomes, went into each replicate PCR. Ten immunoSEQ deep assay plates were used to sequence unsorted PBMC genomic DNA. Purified libraries were measured with a Qubit 3.0 fluorometer, size-checked on a Bioanalyzer 2100, and measured again with the KAPA Library Quantification kit. Every immunoSEQ 96-well plate was sequenced on a dedicated single-read 150-cycle Illumina NextSeq 550 flow cell. Turning to the authors' computational methods: Because only junctional sequences without quality scores were contained in the immunoSEQ output, filtering matching that applied to full-length reads could not be performed. Sequences were annotated with PyIR, a Python wrapper for IgBLAST v1.9, and V/J genes and CDR3 were assigned using IMGT germline references. Reads were removed for weak V/J assignments (E-value above 1e-6), missing CDR3, stop codons, out-of-frame junctions, or ambiguous translated residues. V3J clonotypes were defined as sequences sharing the same inferred V gene, J gene, and CDR3 amino acid sequence. Percentage overlap between repertoires was calculated by dividing the number of shared unique clonotypes by the size of the smaller repertoire. Richness of each repertoire was evaluated using RTK rarefaction, the Chao1 estimator, and Recon v2.1 estimates of unobserved clonotypes. TCRdb holds this immuneACCESS table with in-frame rearrangements only. Some clones are missing; in checked studies, unresolved V genes explain under half, and the rest has no known cause. V, J and clone size were drawn from that table, and D and trimming were deduced from the DNA. In all, the sample holds 520,000 or so clones, and approximately 85% of those were seen once. The top ten hold 13% of the sample.

Results the study describes overall, beyond this receptor: Based on pairwise subsampling, the degree of clonotype sharing among donors was expected to be affected by sequencing depth. The genetic and exposure-history diversity represented was limited by the small number of donors. Sampling was restricted to blood, and TCR repertoires in tissue are likely to differ from TCR repertoires in blood.

The donors were healthy, HIV-negative adults with no recently reported acute infections or vaccinations. Only Caucasian adults living in Nashville, Tennessee, USA were represented among the donors. For unsorted samples, tens of millions of PBMCs were counted, and genomic DNA was extracted using the QIAamp DNA Blood Mini kit. Blood was collected by leukapheresis, and PBMCs were isolated by Ficoll-Histopaque density gradient centrifugation and then cryopreserved in liquid nitrogen vapor phase. The sample consisted of PBMCs. The TCR comes from a woman in her thirties or forties in good health. Some clones in this sample may be carry-over from other donors' samples.

The CDR3 here reads CASSVLPMGDQPQHF. The DNA sequence follows: TGTGCCAGCAGTGTCCTCCCAATGGGGGATCAGCCCCAGCATTTT. Recombination connected TRBV28 to TRBJ1-5; the D segment could be TRBD1, given 5 matching bases. V is reduced by 5 bases and J by 5 bases, leaving a spacing of 16 bases between them. Based on the germline V gene, the CDR1 and CDR2 sequences are MDHEN and SYDVKM. CDR3 length: 15 amino acids, cysteine to phenylalanine. This entry keeps only the CDR3 DNA: 45 bases, framed from base 1.